The subject of this entry is one T cell receptor (beta chain). The source of the sample is a study of cytomegalovirus exposure and HLA in healthy donors. Sequencing used immunoSEQ multiplex PCR; TCRdb keeps in-frame clones, though not all of them. The profile covers approximately 280,000 clones, with approximately 83% appearing a single time and less than 1.2% taken by the ten largest. This CDR3 has 11 residues. V was clipped by 4 bases and J by 5 bases, with 6 bases between them. From germline, CDR1 is MDHEN and CDR2 SYDVKM. J is TRBJ2-7 and V is TRBV28; D is unresolved. This TCR came from a woman younger than 30 in good health and CMV-seronegative. Sequencing input: PBMCs. The CDR3 loop reads CASSSSDEQYF. CDR3 coding DNA: TGTGCCAGCAGTTCCTCGGACGAGCAGTACTTC.